This T cell receptor beta chain was captured by sequencing in a study of T cells in Graves' hyperthyroidism and ophthalmopathy. In regard to this clonotype: What it recognizes is unknown.

Trimming pared 4 bases from V and 9 bases from J, leaving 22 bases between. The CDR3 spans 16 residues. Per the germline V gene, CDR1 is MNHEY and CDR2 is SMNVEV (reference sequence). Points from the study as a whole: Blood shared most expanded thyroid clonotypes above 0.001. The model foresaw ophthalmopathy a median around 6 months prior to onset.

Amplified TCR beta CDR3 regions derived from RNA transcripts. Carried out on the TCR CDR3, a first-round RT-PCR used the HTBI primer set. TCRdb ran MiXCR on the multiplex PCR reads and lists one entry per CDR3 protein. The sample has approximately 620,000 distinct CDR3 sequences; 16% are singletons. Uncontrolled infection, other autoimmune disease, pregnancy or lactation disqualified patients from enrolment. Specimen: blood. The source of this sequence is a woman in her forties with Graves' ophthalmopathy. The chain couples TRBV27 to TRBJ1-5, with a tentative D call TRBD1 (5 bases). The CDR3 is CASSSRQAQARGPQHF. The CDR3 DNA sequence: TGTGCCAGCAGTTCCCGCCAGGCACAGGCCCGGGGGCCCCAGCATTTT.